This TCR beta chain was captured in a study of T cells after somatic rescue of genetic block. Using immunoSEQ multiplex PCR, the repertoire was profiled, and TCRdb retains in-frame clones only, with some absent. Of about 14,000 clones listed, over 65% are singletons. This CDR3 contains 16 residues. V lost 0 bases and J lost 7, with 15 bases in between. The V gene's germline CDR1 is LNHNV and CDR2 YYDKDF (reference sequence). V gene TRBV15 combines with J gene TRBJ2-2, with D possibly being TRBD2 (5 bases). The source material was peripheral blood mononuclear cells (PBMCs). This TCR came from a boy between 10 and 17 years old. CDR3 in DNA: TGTGCCACCAGCAGAGATCGAGACTATCCCCACGGGGAGCTGTTTTTT. Protein: CATSRDRDYPHGELFF.